One sample yielded the 18 T cell receptor beta chains listed below, sequenced in a study of blood T cell repertoires in COVID-19. Assay used: immunoSEQ multiplex PCR; TCRdb lists only in-frame clones, some missing. This sample has about 160,000 clones; roughly 90% occur once, and the top ten carry approximately 3%. Input material: peripheral blood. The receptors originated from a man aged 60-69 years with acute or convalescent COVID-19.

The chain is built from TRBV7-2 and TRBJ2-5; D is unclear. CDR1 and CDR2 from the germline V gene are SGHTA and FQGNSA. The CDR3 length is 13 residues. V lost 4 bases and J 2 bases, leaving 8 bases between the germline ends. DNA of the CDR3: TGTGCCAGCAGCTCTACTCGACAAGAGACCCAGTACTTC. Its translation is CASSSTRQETQYF.

V is TRBV24-1 and J is TRBJ2-3; 9 bases match TRBD1. V was pared by 5 bases and J by 5 bases, with 16 bases of the junction left unmatched. Germline V CDR1 and CDR2: KGHDR, SFDVKD. The CDR3 contains 18 residues. CDR3 bases: TGTGCCACCAGTGGAAGTTTTTGGGACAGGGAAAGAGAAGATACGCAGTATTTT. Translated: CATSGSFWDREREDTQYF.

This clone was counted a single time. The chain uses TRBV6-6 and TRBJ2-3; D might be TRBD2 (6 bases). The CDR3 covers 14 residues. Deletions cut 4 bases from V and 5 bases from J, with 13 bases between. Germline assignment: CDR1 MNHNY and CDR2 SVGAGI (reference sequence). CDR3 residues: CASSFGRGRDTQYF. CDR3 nucleotides: TGTGCCAGCAGTTTTGGCCGGGGGAGAGATACGCAGTATTTT.

This clone has more than one count but fewer than ten. The chain couples TRBV6-1 to TRBJ2-1, with 8 bases lining up with TRBD2. The V gene end was trimmed by 2 bases and the J gene end by 5 bases; junction bases not matched to a gene: 8. Germline CDR1 and CDR2: MNHNS and SASEGT. The CDR3 is 16 residues long. Here the CDR3 DNA reads TGTGCCAGCAGTGAATATCAAGGCGGGGGGAACAATGAGCAGTTCTTC. It encodes CASSEYQGGGNNEQFF.

This chain joins TRBV29-1 and TRBJ2-3; 7 nucleotides agree with TRBD2. The CDR3 is 14 amino acids. Germline CDR1 is SQVTM and CDR2 is ANQGSEA. Trimming removed 5 bases from V and 1 base from J; junction bases left unmatched: 6. CDR3 sequence: CSVSGGERTDTQYF. The CDR3, as DNA: TGCAGCGTTTCTGGGGGGGAGCGCACAGATACGCAGTATTTT.

V is TRBV5-4 and J is TRBJ2-1; 8 bases agree with TRBD1. The CDR3 loop spans 14 amino acids. The germline V gene encodes CDR1 SGHNT and CDR2 YYREEE (reference sequence). V shed 3 bases, J shed 6 bases, and the junction held 5 bases outside the gene matches. The CDR3 sequence is CASSSPGQGNEQFF. The CDR3 DNA sequence: TGTGCCAGCAGCTCCCCCGGACAGGGCAATGAGCAGTTCTTC. The whole variable domain, filled in from reference TRBV5-4 and TRBJ2-1, reads ETGVTQSPTHLIKTRGQQVTLRCSSQSGHNTVSWYQQALGQGPQFIFQYYREEENGRGNFPPRFSGLQFPNYSSELNVNALELDDSALYLCASSSPGQGNEQFFGPGTRLTVL.

The chain has TRBV7-2 and TRBJ2-1; TRBD1 matches 9 bases. The CDR3 consists of 17 residues. Unmatched junction bases numbered 15, after V lost 5 bases and J lost 7 bases. The germline V gene has CDR1 SGHTA and CDR2 FQGNSA. The CDR3 region has the DNA TGTGCCAGCAGCCCCGGGACAGGGTTGGGGAGTCGGAATGAGCAGTTCTTC. It yields the protein CASSPGTGLGSRNEQFF.

The gene calls are TRBV9 and TRBJ1-1, with D possibly TRBD1 on 6 matching bases. CDR1 SGDLS and CDR2 YYNGEE come from the germline V gene. Trimming shortened V by 7 bases and J by 1 base, and 11 bases separated the two germline ends. The CDR3 has 13 amino acids. CDR3 DNA sequence: TGTGCCAGCGGCCGGGGACAGAACACTGAAGCTTTCTTT. This gives the protein CASGRGQNTEAFF.

V gene TRBV7-3 combines with J gene TRBJ2-2; D call uncertain. The germline CDR1 and CDR2 sequences are SGHTA and FQGTGA. The CDR3 runs 16 residues. The germline V and J ends were trimmed by 5 bases and 5 bases, with 18 bases remaining between them. CDR3: CASSPRVRAETGELFF. The CDR3 coding sequence is TGTGCCAGCAGCCCCCGGGTACGAGCCGAAACCGGGGAGCTGTTTTTT.

The chain links TRBV27 to TRBJ1-2; D may be TRBD1 (5 bases). This CDR3 region has 12 residues. V lost 6 bases to trimming and J lost 8 bases, with 13 bases between them. Germline V lookup: CDR1 MNHEY, CDR2 SMNVEV (reference sequence). The CDR3 spells CASRPAGTGYTF. CDR3 bases: TGTGCCAGCAGGCCGGCGGGGACGGGCTACACCTTC.

The rearrangement links TRBV7-2 to TRBJ2-1, with 10 bases matching TRBD2. Per germline, CDR1 SGHTA and CDR2 FQGNSA. Losses at the gene ends were 7 bases for V and 4 bases for J; bases not matched to a gene: 4. The length of the CDR3 is 14 residues. CDR3 sequence (DNA): TGTGCCAGCACCCGGACTAGCGGTTACAATGAGCAGTTCTTC. Protein product: CASTRTSGYNEQFF.

The chain employs TRBV19 and TRBJ2-7, with TRBD2 matching 11 bases. There are 15 residues in the CDR3. V shed 5 bases and J 0 bases; nucleotides not matched to a gene: 3. CDR1 and CDR2 (germline): LNHDA, SQIVND (reference sequence). The CDR3: CASSLGTSGSYEQYF. CDR3 DNA sequence: TGTGCCAGTAGTCTCGGGACTAGCGGCTCCTACGAGCAGTACTTC.

The rearrangement links TRBV12-3 or TRBV12-4 to TRBJ1-1; D call uncertain. This CDR3 region has 13 residues. The V gene lost 6 bases and the J gene lost 7 bases, with 15 bases spanning the gap. CDR3 DNA: TGTGCCAGCAGCCTCACTCGTTTCGGTGAAGCTTTCTTT. The encoded protein is CASSLTRFGEAFF.

The rearrangement joins TRBV5-5 to TRBJ1-2; D not certain. Trimming cost V 0 bases and J 1 base, with 13 bases left between them. Germline loops: CDR1 SGHKS, CDR2 YYEKEE (reference sequence). The CDR3 has 16 amino acids. CDR3 residues: CASSLGQIGVNYGYTF. The CDR3 DNA reads as TGTGCCAGCAGCTTGGGGCAGATCGGGGTTAACTATGGCTACACCTTC.

The chain couples TRBV6-1 to TRBJ1-3, with 8 bases identical to TRBD1. J gave up 4 bases and V 2 bases, and 4 bases lay outside the gene matches. CDR1 is MNHNS and CDR2 is SASEGT in the germline V gene. This CDR3 is built from 15 residues. For the CDR3, the DNA is TGTGCCAGCAGTGAAACCTGGGACAGGGGAAACACCATATATTTT. Translating gives CASSETWDRGNTIYF.

The V and J genes are TRBV30 and TRBJ2-5; 8 bases agree with TRBD1. The CDR3 contains 15 residues. With V trimmed by 0 bases and J by 4 bases, 7 bases remained unmatched. Germline V lookup: CDR1 GTSNPN, CDR2 SVGIG (reference sequence). CDR3 sequence (DNA): TGTGCCTGGAGTGTCGACAGGGGTTCCGGAGAGACCCAGTACTTC. Translating it yields CAWSVDRGSGETQYF.

This rearrangement joins TRBV27 to TRBJ1-1; 10 bases line up with TRBD1. Germline CDR1 and CDR2: MNHEY and SMNVEV (reference sequence). V was clipped by 6 bases and J by 11 bases; unmatched bases: 15. This CDR3 comprises 15 residues. The DNA for the CDR3 is TGTGCCAGCAGAATTGGGACAGGGGCTTCTTGGGAGGCTTTCTTT. Translated, it gives CASRIGTGASWEAFF.

A single count supports this clone. The J gene is TRBJ2-7, the V gene TRBV7-9; 7 bases are shared with TRBD1. Germline lookup yields CDR1 SEHNR and CDR2 FQNEAQ (reference sequence). V was clipped by 5 bases and J by 2 bases; unmatched bases: 9. This CDR3 comprises 15 residues. CDR3 loop: CASSPGRGLTYEQYF. CDR3 coding DNA: TGTGCCAGCAGCCCCGGTAGGGGGCTTACCTACGAGCAGTACTTC.